This section outlines one TCR beta chain sequence together with its context. Its antigen remains undetermined. These data come from a study of T cells expressing NK-cell markers (TCRdb year 2020). Some background on the complete study: Three sorted T-cell subsets (CD3+CD56+NKG2C+, CD3+CD56+NKG2C- and CD3+CD56-NKG2C+) from fewer than 10 donors had their TCR beta-chain repertoires profiled. Sequencing of the libraries produced 2 x 150 bp reads on Illumina HiSeq 2000/2500, MiSeq or NextSeq. Among the eight sequenced donors, seven were HCMV-seropositive and one was HCMV-seronegative. The eight sequenced donors were randomly selected healthy volunteers, three men and five women. Broad study findings and their caveats: Those dominant clonotypes were again the most abundant among CD3+CD56-NKG2C+ cells in a handful of donors, at roughly 25-60.1%. For roughly 6 donors, the dominant CD3+CD56+NKG2C+ clonotypes were among the top 10 CD8+ clonotypes and accounted for about 1.0-7.0% of CD8+ T cells. Whether the expanded NKG2C-expressing T cell clones were specific for HCMV antigens remained unclear.

This sample was sequenced with an Illumina HiSeq 2000. TCR beta cDNA libraries were prepared using 5'RACE template switching, which introduced a universal primer site and unique molecular identifiers. Priming for cDNA synthesis came from the TCR beta constant segment, and two successive PCR amplification steps followed. The authors' analysis ran thus. MIGEC handled demultiplexing of the reads and grouping by UMI, while MiTCR was used to assemble and quantify clonotypes. To remove erroneous sequences, TCR cDNA sequences were retained only when supported by two or more reads. The tcR package was used for downstream repertoire analysis, and clonotypes were matched across fractions by CDR3 nucleotide sequence plus V segment. VDJmatch was used to annotate antigen specificity against VDJdb, with one amino acid substitution in CDR3 allowed. The reads went through TCRdb reprocessing, and each CDR3 protein sequence gets one entry with no DNA. TCRdb's processing, not the authors' own work, is the source of the V and J calls. The sample's table covers over 120,000 distinct CDR3 sequences. 12% of the sample lies in the top ten.

The CDR3 sequence holds 16 residues, the cysteine and phenylalanine included. DNA was not recorded. Based on the germline V gene (reference sequence), the CDR1 and CDR2 sequences are LGHDT and YNNKEL. HCMV serostatus was determined by detecting HCMV-specific IgG in serum with a commercial ELISA kit. Ficoll density gradient centrifugation was used to isolate peripheral blood mononuclear cells from blood. The chain was built from TRBV3-1 and TRBJ2-1; absent DNA, TCRdb's TRBD2 call cannot be checked. The receptor was isolated from a man aged 18 to 29 in good health. Donor details come from another sample of the same person, matched by shared clones. Specimen: blood T cells: a sorted CD56 or NKG2C T cell subset, CD4+ or CD8+ T cells, or bulk PBMC T cells (not recorded which). The CDR3 is CASSQDTGGAYNEQFF.